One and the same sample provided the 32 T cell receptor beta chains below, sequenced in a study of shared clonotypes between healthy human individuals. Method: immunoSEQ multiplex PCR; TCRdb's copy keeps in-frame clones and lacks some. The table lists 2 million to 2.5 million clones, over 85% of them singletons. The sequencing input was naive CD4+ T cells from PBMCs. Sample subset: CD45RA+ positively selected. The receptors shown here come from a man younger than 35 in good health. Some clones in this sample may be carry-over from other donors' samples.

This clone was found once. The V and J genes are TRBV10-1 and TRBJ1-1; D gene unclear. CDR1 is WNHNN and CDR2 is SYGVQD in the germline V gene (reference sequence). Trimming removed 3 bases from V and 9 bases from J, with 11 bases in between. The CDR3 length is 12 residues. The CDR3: CASSDRTTQAFF. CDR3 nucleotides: TGCGCCAGCAGTGACCGTACCACGCAAGCTTTCTTT.

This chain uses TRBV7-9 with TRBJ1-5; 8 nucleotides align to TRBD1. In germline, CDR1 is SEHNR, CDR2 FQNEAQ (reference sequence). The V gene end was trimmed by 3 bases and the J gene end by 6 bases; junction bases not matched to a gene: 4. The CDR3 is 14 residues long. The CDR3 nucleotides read TGTGCCAGCAGCTTGTCAGGGGGCCGTCAGCCCCAGCATTTT. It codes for CASSLSGGRQPQHF.

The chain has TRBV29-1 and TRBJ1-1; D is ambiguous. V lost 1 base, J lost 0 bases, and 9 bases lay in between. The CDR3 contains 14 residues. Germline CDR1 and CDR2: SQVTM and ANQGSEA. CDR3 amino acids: CSVEAKALNTEAFF. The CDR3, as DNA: TGCAGCGTTGAAGCGAAGGCCTTGAACACTGAAGCTTTCTTT.

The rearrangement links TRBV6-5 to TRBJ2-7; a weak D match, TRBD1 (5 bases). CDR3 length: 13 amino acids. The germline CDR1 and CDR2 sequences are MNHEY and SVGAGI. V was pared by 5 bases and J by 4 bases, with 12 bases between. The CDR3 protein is CASSRSQGYEQYF. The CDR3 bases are TGTGCCAGCAGTAGGAGTCAGGGTTACGAGCAGTACTTC.

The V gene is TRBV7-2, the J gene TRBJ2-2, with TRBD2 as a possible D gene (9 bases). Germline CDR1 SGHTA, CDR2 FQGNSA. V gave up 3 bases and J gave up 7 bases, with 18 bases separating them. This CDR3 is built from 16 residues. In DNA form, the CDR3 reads TGTGCCAGCAGCTTCTCCCCTAGCGGGACAGGCGGGGAGCTGTTTTTT. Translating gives CASSFSPSGTGGELFF.

This CDR3 is CASSLVSPLGNQPQHF. The CDR3 DNA reads TGTGCCAGCAGCTTGGTAAGCCCGCTCGGCAATCAGCCCCAGCATTTT. The genes are TRBV5-8 and TRBJ1-5; D is uncertain. Trimming left V 0 bases short and J 2 bases short, with 12 bases between. The CDR3 totals 16 residues. Germline CDR1 SGHTS, CDR2 YDEGEE.

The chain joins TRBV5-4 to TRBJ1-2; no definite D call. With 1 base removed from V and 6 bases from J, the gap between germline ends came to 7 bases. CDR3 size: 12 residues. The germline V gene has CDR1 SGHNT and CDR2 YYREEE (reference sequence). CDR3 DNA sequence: TGTGCCAGCAGCTTGAACCACGATGGCTACACCTTC. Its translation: CASSLNHDGYTF. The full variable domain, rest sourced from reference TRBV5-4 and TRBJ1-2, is ETGVTQSPTHLIKTRGQQVTLRCSSQSGHNTVSWYQQALGQGPQFIFQYYREEENGRGNFPPRFSGLQFPNYSSELNVNALELDDSALYLCASSLNHDGYTFGSGTRLTVV.

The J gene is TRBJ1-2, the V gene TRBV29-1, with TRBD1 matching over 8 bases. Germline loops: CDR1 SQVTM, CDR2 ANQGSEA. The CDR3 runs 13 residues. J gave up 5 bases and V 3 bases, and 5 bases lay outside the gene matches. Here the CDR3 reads CSVDRGRGYGYTF. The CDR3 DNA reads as TGCAGCGTTGACAGGGGGCGAGGGTATGGCTACACCTTC.

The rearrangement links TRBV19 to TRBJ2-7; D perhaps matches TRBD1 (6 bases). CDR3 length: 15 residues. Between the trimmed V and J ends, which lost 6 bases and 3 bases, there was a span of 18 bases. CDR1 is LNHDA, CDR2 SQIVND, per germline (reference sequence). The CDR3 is CASRITQGTHYEQYF. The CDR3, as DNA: TGTGCCAGTAGGATAACACAGGGTACCCACTACGAGCAGTACTTC.

The CDR3 DNA reads TGTGCCAGCAGCTCCTCTCCGGGACTAGCGCAAGGTGAGCAGTTCTTC. Its translation: CASSSSPGLAQGEQFF. V and J are TRBV11-2 and TRBJ2-1; 10 bases match TRBD2. Germline lookup yields CDR1 SGHAT and CDR2 FQNNGV. Germline trimming cut 4 bases from V and 9 bases from J; bases unmatched to any gene: 12. The CDR3 runs to 16 residues.

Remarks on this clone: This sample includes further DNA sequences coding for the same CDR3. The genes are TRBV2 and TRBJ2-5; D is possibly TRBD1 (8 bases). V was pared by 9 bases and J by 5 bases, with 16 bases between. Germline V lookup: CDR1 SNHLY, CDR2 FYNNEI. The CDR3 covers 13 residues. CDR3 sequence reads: CASTGQGGETQYF. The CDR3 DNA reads TGTGCCAGTACCGGACAGGGAGGGGAGACCCAGTACTTC. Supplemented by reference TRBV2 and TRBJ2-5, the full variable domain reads EPEVTQTPSHQVTQMGQEVILRCVPISNHLYFYWYRQILGQKVEFLVSFYNNEISEKSEIFDDQFSVERPDGSNFTLKIRSTKLEDSAMYFCASTGQGGETQYFGPGTRLLVL.

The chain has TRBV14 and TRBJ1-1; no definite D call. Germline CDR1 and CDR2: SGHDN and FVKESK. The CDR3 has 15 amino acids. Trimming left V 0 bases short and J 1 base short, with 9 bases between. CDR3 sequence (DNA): TGTGCCAGCAGCCAAGACTACGGGCGGAACACTGAAGCTTTCTTT. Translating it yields CASSQDYGRNTEAFF.

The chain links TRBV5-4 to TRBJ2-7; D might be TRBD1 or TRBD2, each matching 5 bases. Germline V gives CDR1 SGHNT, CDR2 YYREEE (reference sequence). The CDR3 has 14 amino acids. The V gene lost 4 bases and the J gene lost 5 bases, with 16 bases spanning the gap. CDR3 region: CASSPGTSRDEQYF. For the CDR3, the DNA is TGTGCCAGCAGCCCCGGGACCAGTCGTGACGAGCAGTACTTC.

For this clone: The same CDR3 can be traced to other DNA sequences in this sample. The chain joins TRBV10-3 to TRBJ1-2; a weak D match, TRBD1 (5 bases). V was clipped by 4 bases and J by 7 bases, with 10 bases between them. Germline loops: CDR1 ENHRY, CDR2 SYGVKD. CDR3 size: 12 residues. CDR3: CAISGGAGGYTF. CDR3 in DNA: TGTGCCATCAGTGGGGGCGCCGGTGGCTACACCTTC.

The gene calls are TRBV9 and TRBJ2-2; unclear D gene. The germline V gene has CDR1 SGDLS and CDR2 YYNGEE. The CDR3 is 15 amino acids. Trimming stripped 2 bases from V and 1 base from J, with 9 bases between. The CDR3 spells CASSVVAQNTGELFF. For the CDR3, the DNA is TGTGCCAGCAGCGTGGTGGCCCAGAACACCGGGGAGCTGTTTTTT.

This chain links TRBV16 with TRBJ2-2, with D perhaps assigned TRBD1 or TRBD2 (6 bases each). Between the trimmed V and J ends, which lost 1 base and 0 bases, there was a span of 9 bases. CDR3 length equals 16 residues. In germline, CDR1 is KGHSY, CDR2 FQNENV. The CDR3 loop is CASSQLGGTNTGELFF. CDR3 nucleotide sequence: TGTGCCAGCAGCCAATTAGGGGGGACGAACACCGGGGAGCTGTTTTTT.

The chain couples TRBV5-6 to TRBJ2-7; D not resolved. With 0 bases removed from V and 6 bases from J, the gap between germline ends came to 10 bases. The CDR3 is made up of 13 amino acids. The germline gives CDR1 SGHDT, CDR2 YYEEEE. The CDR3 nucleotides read TGTGCCAGCAGCTTGGCCTTCGGGTCCGAGCAGTACTTC. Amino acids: CASSLAFGSEQYF.

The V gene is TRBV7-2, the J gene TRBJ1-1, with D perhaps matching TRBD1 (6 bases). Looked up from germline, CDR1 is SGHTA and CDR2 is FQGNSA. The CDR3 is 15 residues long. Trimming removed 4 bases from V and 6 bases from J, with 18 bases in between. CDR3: CASSSDQRGLAEAFF. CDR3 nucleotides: TGTGCCAGCAGCTCAGATCAGAGGGGGTTGGCTGAAGCTTTCTTT.

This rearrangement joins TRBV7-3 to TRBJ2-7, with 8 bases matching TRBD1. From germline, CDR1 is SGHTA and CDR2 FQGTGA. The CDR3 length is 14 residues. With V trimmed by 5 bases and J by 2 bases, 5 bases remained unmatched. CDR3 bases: TGTGCCAGCAGCATCTCGGGACAGGCCTACGAGCAGTACTTC. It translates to CASSISGQAYEQYF.

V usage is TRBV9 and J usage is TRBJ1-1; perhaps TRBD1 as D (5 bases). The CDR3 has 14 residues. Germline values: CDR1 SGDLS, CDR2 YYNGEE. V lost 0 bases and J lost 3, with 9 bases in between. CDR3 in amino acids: CASSVEGPHTEAFF. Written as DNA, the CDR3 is TGTGCCAGCAGCGTAGAGGGGCCGCACACTGAAGCTTTCTTT.

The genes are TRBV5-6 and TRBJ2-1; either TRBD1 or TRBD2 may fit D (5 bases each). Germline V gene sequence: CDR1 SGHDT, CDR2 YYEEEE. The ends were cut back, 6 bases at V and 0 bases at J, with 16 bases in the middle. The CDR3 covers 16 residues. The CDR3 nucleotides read TGTGCCAGCATCCGGGACGGAAGAAGCTCCTACAATGAGCAGTTCTTC. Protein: CASIRDGRSSYNEQFF.

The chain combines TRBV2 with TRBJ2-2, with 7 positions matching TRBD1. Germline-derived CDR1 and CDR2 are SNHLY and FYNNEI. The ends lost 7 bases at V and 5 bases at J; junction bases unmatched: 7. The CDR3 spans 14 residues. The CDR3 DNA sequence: TGTGCCAGCATCTCTCCCAGGGGGACCGGGGAGCTGTTTTTT. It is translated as CASISPRGTGELFF.

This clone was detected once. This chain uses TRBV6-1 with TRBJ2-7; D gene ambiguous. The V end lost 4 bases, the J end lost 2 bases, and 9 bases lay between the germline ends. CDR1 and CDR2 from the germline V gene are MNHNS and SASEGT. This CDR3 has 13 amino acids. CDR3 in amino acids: CASSVSTTYEQYF. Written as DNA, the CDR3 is TGTGCCAGCAGTGTAAGCACCACCTACGAGCAGTACTTC.

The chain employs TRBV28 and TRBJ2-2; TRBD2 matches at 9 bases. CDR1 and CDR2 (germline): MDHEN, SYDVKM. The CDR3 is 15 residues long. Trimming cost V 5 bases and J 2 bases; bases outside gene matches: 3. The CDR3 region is CASSSGRRNTGELFF. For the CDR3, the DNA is TGTGCCAGCAGTAGCGGGAGGCGAAACACCGGGGAGCTGTTTTTT. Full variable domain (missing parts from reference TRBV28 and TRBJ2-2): DVKVTQSSRYLVKRTGEKVFLECVQDMDHENMFWYRQDPGLGLRLIYFSYDVKMKEKGDIPEGYSVSREKKERFSLILESASTNQTSMYLCASSSGRRNTGELFFGEGSRLTVL.

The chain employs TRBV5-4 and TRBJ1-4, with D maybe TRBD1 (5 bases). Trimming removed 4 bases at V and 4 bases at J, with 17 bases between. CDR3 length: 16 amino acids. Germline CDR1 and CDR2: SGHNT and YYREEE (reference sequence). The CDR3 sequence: CASSPNPGGVNEKLFF. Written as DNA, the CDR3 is TGTGCCAGCAGCCCCAATCCTGGGGGTGTTAATGAAAAACTGTTTTTT.

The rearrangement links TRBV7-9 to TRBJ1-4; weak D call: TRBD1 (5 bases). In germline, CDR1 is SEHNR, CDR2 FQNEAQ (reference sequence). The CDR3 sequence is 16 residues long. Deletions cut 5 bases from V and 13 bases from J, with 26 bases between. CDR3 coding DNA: TGTGCCAGCAGCCCGCAGTTGGGGGTTGCTGATGTTAGACTGTTTTTT. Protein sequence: CASSPQLGVADVRLFF.

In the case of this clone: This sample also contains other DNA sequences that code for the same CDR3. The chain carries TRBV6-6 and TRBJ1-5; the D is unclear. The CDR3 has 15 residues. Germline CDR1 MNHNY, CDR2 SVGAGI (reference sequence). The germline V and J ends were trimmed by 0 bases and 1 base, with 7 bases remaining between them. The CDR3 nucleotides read TGTGCCAGCAGTTACTCGGGAGGGAGCAATCAGCCCCAGCATTTT. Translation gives CASSYSGGSNQPQHF.

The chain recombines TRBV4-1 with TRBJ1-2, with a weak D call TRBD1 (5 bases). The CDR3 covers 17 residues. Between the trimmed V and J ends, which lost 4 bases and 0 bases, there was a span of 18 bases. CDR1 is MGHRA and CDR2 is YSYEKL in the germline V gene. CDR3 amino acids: CASSPTGPNDANYGYTF. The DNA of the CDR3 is TGCGCCAGCAGCCCCACGGGACCCAACGACGCTAACTATGGCTACACCTTC.

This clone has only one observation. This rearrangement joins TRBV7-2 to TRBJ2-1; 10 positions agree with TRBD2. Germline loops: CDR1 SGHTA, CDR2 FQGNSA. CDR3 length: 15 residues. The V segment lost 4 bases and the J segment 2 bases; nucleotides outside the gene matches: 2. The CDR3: CASSSSGGPYNEQFF. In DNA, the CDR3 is TGTGCCAGCAGCTCTAGCGGGGGCCCCTACAATGAGCAGTTCTTC.

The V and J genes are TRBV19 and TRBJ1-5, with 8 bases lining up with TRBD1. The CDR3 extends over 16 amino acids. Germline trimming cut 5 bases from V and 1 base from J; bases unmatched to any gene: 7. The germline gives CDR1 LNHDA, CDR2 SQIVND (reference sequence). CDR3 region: CASSSTGVGSNQPQHF. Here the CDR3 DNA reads TGTGCCAGTAGTTCGACAGGGGTAGGAAGCAATCAGCCCCAGCATTTT.

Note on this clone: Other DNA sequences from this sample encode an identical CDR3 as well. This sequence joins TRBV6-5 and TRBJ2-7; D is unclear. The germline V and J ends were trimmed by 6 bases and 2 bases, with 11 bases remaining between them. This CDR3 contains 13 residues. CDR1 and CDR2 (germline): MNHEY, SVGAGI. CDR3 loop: CASRRDSTYEQYF. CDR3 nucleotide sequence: TGTGCCAGCAGACGCGACTCGACCTACGAGCAGTACTTC.

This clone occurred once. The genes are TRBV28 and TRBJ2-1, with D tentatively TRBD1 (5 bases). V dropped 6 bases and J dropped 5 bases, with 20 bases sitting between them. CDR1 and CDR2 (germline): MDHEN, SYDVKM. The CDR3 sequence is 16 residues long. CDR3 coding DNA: TGTGCCAGCAGCGGAGCCAGGACACGGTGGGACAATGAGCAGTTCTTC. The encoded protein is CASSGARTRWDNEQFF.